This entry lists 4 T cell receptor beta chains sequenced from one sample in a study of long-term antiretroviral therapy in people with HIV. Sequencing used immunoSEQ v3.0 at survey level. Produced via immunoSEQ multiplex PCR; TCRdb's table is partial and in-frame only. The sample lists under 25,000 clones, around three quarters occurring once. Sequencing used unsorted PBMCs, obtained 0.5 years after starting antiretroviral therapy. The receptors derive from a woman in her thirties or forties with HIV.

Only one count was recorded for this clone. The chain couples TRBV7-9 to TRBJ1-2; the D gene is possibly TRBD1 (5 bases). With 4 bases removed from V and 7 bases from J, the gap between germline ends came to 19 bases. Looked up from germline, CDR1 is SEHNR and CDR2 is FQNEAQ (reference sequence). This CDR3 comprises 15 residues. The CDR3 reads CASSSSKGTGVGYTF. In DNA form, the CDR3 reads TGTGCCAGCAGCTCCTCTAAGGGGACCGGGGTTGGCTACACCTTC.

This chain joins TRBV19 and TRBJ1-2; 9 bases fit TRBD1. The CDR3 length is 15 residues. Germline V CDR1 and CDR2: LNHDA, SQIVND (reference sequence). V gave up 6 bases and J gave up 7 bases; unmatched junction bases: 12. In nucleotides, the CDR3 is TGTGCCAGTAGGGCCCAAGGGGGACAGGGCCTTGGCTACACCTTC. Translating gives CASRAQGGQGLGYTF. The full variable domain, in which reference TRBV19 and TRBJ1-2 provide the parts outside the CDR3, is DGGITQSPKYLFRKEGQNVTLSCEQNLNHDAMYWYRQDPGQGLRLIYYSQIVNDFQKGDIAEGYSVSREKKESFPLTVTSAQKNPTAFYLCASRAQGGQGLGYTFGSGTRLTVV.

This clone was seen a single time. This chain joins TRBV10-3 and TRBJ1-1, with a tentative D call TRBD1 (6 bases). With 8 bases removed from V and 1 base from J, the gap between germline ends came to 17 bases. Per germline, CDR1 ENHRY and CDR2 SYGVKD. The CDR3 length is 15 residues. CDR3 in amino acids: CAISVGGRGNTEAFF. The CDR3 nucleotides read TGTGCCATCTCTGTAGGGGGTCGCGGGAACACTGAAGCTTTCTTT.

This clone has more than one count but fewer than ten. V and J are TRBV30 and TRBJ1-6, with 7 bases identical to TRBD1. Germline lookup yields CDR1 GTSNPN and CDR2 SVGIG (reference sequence). Trimming removed 2 bases from V and 7 bases from J; junction bases left unmatched: 8. This CDR3 has 15 residues. The CDR3 spells CAWSIGGTANSPLHF. As DNA, the CDR3 is TGTGCCTGGAGTATAGGCGGGACAGCCAATTCACCCCTCCACTTT.